The present T cell receptor (beta chain) was sequenced within a study of cytomegalovirus exposure and HLA in healthy donors. Overall study findings and caveats: Presence/absence analyses supposed approximately even sequencing depth among donors. According to reports, the classifier identified cytomegalovirus status with high specificity and sensitivity. Relative to the approximately 700-donor mean, N-insertions were reportedly fewer in an Asian-associated ancestry cluster in a later analysis.

The germline V gene has CDR1 SGHDN and CDR2 FVKESK. The CDR3 has 17 residues. V lost 1 base and J lost 1, with 11 bases in between. PCR involved 60 Vbeta and 13 Jbeta primers. The table came from immunoSEQ multiplex PCR; TCRdb's copy has only in-frame clones and leaves some out. The sample has over 95,000 clones; 70% to 85% are singletons. This clone was detected a few times. No antigen is known for it. The receptor was derived from a man aged 35 to 55 in good health and CMV-seropositive. Sequencing was carried out using PBMCs. V gene TRBV14 combines with J gene TRBJ1-6; D is unclear. The CDR3 is CASSQGWQDSYNSPLHF. The CDR3 coding sequence is TGTGCCAGCAGCCAAGGATGGCAGGATTCCTATAATTCACCCCTCCACTTT.